A single sample is the source of the 9 T cell receptor beta chains below, sequenced in a study of patients and donors after allogeneic stem cell transplantation. MiXCR, applied by TCRdb to the RT-PCR reads, yields one record per CDR3 protein. Of 87,000 or so distinct CDR3 sequences in the sample, approximately 5.2% are singletons; the top ten hold less than 3%. The specimen sequenced was blood, either unsorted or a sorted T cell fraction (not recorded which). These receptor sequences come from a human donor who was either an allogeneic HSCT recipient or a stem cell or donor lymphocyte infusion donor (not recorded which). It is not recorded whose cells these are; they may come from a transplant donor.

This clonotype was seen a handful of times. This may be a read error, as it is one base from a much larger clone. This chain joins TRBV29-1 and TRBJ1-1; 11 bases line up with TRBD1. V lost 7 bases to trimming and J lost 0 bases; unmatched junction nucleotides: 7. CDR1 SQVTM and CDR2 ANQGSEA come from the germline V gene. The CDR3 totals 15 residues. The CDR3 DNA reads TGCAGCGGGACAGGGGGCTGGGGTATGAACACTGAAGCTTTCTTT. Translating it yields CSGTGGWGMNTEAFF.

This clonotype showed up many times. The V call is TRBV2, the J call TRBJ2-1; 10 nucleotides align to TRBD2. The CDR3 is 16 amino acids. Germline V gene data show CDR1 as SNHLY and CDR2 as FYNNEI. V shed 3 bases and J 9 bases; nucleotides not matched to a gene: 11. This CDR3 is CASSERSGRAPGEQFF. The CDR3 nucleotides are TGTGCCAGCAGTGAGAGAAGCGGGAGGGCCCCCGGTGAGCAGTTCTTC. Drawing the rest from reference TRBV2 and TRBJ2-1, the complete variable domain is EPEVTQTPSHQVTQMGQEVILRCVPISNHLYFYWYRQILGQKVEFLVSFYNNEISEKSEIFDDQFSVERPDGSNFTLKIRSTKLEDSAMYFCASSERSGRAPGEQFFGPGTRLTVL.

A few counts support this clonotype. The chain recombines TRBV28 with TRBJ1-1; 8 bases are shared with TRBD1. Germline loops: CDR1 MDHEN, CDR2 SYDVKM. The ends lost 6 bases at V and 4 bases at J; junction bases unmatched: 7. The CDR3 spans 14 residues. CDR3 sequence: CASSPNRGGTEAFF. Written as DNA, the CDR3 is TGTGCCAGCAGCCCTAACAGGGGGGGCACTGAAGCTTTCTTT.

This clonotype has a count of ten or more. This rearrangement joins TRBV7-8 to TRBJ2-1, with 10 bases lining up with TRBD2. The CDR3 spans 16 residues. The junction had 4 bases not matched to a gene; V was cut back by 2 bases and J by 3 bases. The germline V gene has CDR1 SGHVS and CDR2 FQNEAQ. Here the CDR3 DNA reads TGTGCCAGCAGCTTATCCGGGACTAGCGTCTACAATGAGCAGTTCTTC. Translated, it gives CASSLSGTSVYNEQFF.

This clonotype has a count of ten or more. The chain carries TRBV19 and TRBJ2-5, with 10 bases aligning to TRBD2. Germline loops: CDR1 LNHDA, CDR2 SQIVND (reference sequence). V was clipped by 7 bases and J by 8 bases; unmatched bases: 10. The CDR3 extends over 14 amino acids. The CDR3 DNA follows: TGTGCCAGTACCCAACTAGCGGGGTCGGGAACCCAGTACTTC. It encodes CASTQLAGSGTQYF. The full variable domain, with the rest looked up from reference TRBV19 and TRBJ2-5, is DGGITQSPKYLFRKEGQNVTLSCEQNLNHDAMYWYRQDPGQGLRLIYYSQIVNDFQKGDIAEGYSVSREKKESFPLTVTSAQKNPTAFYLCASTQLAGSGTQYFGPGTRLLVL.

This clonotype has a handful of counts. The chain employs TRBV6-1 and TRBJ1-1, with TRBD1 matching 8 bases. This CDR3 is 14 amino acids long. V lost 6 bases and J lost 4; bases outside the gene matches: 7. CDR1 is MNHNS and CDR2 is SASEGT in the germline V gene. CDR3 region: CASRGQAVGTEAFF. The CDR3 DNA sequence: TGTGCCAGCAGGGGACAGGCAGTGGGCACTGAAGCTTTCTTT.

The chain joins TRBV21-1 to TRBJ2-1; TRBD2, the table's D call, lacks a check against the DNA. TRBV21-1 is recorded as a pseudogene. The CDR3 is made up of 17 amino acids. CDR3: CASLGPRRDSPLGEQFF. CDR3 bases: TGTGCCAGCTTGGGACCCCGTCGGGACTCCCCGCTGGGTGAGCAGTTCTTC.

Regarding this clonotype: This clone may be a read error of a much larger clone one base away. This chain joins TRBV29-1 and TRBJ2-5; perhaps TRBD2 as D (6 bases). CDR1 and CDR2 from the germline V gene are SQVTM and ANQGSEA. CDR3 length: 16 residues. Between the trimmed V and J ends, which lost 1 base and 6 bases, there was a span of 21 bases. The CDR3 DNA follows: TGCAGCGTTGAAGCCCCCCGCGGGGATTATCAAAAGACCCAGTACTTC. Translation gives CSVEAPRGDYQKTQYF.

The sample holds a few counts of this clonotype. This may arise from a read error, as a much more abundant clone is one base away. The chain recombines TRBV6-5 with TRBJ2-1, with no clear D. Germline V gives CDR1 MNHEY, CDR2 SVGAGI. The ends were cut back, 1 base at V and 6 bases at J, with 1 base in the middle. This CDR3 is 11 amino acids long. The CDR3 DNA reads as TGTGCCAGCAGTTACTTCAATGAGCAGTTCTTC. This sequence encodes CASSYFNEQFF.